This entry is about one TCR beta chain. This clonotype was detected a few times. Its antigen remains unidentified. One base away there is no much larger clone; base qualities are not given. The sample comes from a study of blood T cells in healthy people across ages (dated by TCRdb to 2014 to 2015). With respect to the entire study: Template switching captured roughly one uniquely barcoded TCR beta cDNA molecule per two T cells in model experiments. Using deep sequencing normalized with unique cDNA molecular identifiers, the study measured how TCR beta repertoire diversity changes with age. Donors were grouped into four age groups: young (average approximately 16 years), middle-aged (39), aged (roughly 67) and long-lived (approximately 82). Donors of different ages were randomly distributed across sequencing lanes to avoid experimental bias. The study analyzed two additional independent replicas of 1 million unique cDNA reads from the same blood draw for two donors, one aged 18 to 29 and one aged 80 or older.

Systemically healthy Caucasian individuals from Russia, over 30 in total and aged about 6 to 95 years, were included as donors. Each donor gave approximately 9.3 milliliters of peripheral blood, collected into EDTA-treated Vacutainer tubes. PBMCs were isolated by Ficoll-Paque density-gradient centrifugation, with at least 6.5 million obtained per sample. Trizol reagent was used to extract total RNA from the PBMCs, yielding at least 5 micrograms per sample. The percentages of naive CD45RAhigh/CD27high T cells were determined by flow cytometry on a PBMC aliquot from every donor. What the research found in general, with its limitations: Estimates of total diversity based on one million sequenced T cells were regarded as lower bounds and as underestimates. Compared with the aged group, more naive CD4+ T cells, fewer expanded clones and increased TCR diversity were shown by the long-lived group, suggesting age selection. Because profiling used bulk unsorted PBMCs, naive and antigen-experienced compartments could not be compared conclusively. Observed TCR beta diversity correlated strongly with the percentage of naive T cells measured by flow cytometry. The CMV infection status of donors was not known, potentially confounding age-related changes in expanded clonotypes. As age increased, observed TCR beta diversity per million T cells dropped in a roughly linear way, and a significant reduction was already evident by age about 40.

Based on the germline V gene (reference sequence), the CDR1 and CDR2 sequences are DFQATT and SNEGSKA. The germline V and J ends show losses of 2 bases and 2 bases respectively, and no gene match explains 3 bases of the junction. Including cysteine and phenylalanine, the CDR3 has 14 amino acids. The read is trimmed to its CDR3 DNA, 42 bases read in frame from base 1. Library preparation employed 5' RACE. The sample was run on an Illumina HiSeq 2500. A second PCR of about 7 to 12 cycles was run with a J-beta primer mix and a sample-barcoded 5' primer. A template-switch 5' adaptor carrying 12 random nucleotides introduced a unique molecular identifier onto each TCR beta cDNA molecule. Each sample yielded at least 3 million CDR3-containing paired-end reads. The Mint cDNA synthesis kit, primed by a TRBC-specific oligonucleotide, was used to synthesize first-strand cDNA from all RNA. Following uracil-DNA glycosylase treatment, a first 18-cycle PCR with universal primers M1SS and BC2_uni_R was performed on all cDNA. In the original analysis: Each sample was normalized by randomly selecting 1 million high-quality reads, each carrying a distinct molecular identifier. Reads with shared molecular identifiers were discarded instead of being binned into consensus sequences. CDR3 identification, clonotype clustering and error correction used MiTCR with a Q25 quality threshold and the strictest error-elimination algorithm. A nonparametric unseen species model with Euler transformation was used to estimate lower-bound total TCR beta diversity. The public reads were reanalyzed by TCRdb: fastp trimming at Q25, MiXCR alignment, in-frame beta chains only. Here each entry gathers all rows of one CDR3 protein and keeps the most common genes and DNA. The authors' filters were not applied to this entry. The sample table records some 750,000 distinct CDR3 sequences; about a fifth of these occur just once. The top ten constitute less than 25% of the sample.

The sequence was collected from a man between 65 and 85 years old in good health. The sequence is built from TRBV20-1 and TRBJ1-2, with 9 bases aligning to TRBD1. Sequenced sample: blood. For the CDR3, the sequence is CSARLGQGNYGYTF. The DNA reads TGCAGTGCTAGACTGGGACAGGGAAACTATGGCTACACCTTC.